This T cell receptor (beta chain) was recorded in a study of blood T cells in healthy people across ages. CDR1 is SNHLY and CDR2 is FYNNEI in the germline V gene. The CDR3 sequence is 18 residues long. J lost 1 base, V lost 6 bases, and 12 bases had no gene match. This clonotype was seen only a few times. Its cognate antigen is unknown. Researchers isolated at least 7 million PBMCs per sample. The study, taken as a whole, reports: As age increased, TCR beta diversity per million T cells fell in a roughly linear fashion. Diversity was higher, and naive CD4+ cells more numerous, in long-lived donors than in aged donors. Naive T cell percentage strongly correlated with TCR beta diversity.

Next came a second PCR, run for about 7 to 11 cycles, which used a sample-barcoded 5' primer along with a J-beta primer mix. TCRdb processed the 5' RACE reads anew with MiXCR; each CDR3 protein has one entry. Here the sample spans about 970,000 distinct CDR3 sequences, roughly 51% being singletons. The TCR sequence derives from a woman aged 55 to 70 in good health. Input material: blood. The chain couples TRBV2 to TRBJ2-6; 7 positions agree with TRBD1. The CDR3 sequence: CASSNSRDSLSGANVLTF. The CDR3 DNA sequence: TGTGCCAGCAGCAATTCCCGGGACAGCCTTTCTGGGGCCAACGTCCTGACTTTC.